This passage covers 12 T cell receptor beta chains from one sample sequenced in a study of blood T cell repertoires in COVID-19. Using immunoSEQ multiplex PCR, the repertoire was profiled, and TCRdb retains in-frame clones only, with some absent. The profile covers about 380,000 clones, with around 87% appearing a single time and approximately 1.2% taken by the ten largest. The sample was PBMCs or T cells enriched from blood (not recorded which). Receptors were obtained from a man aged 25 to 40 who had recovered from COVID-19.

V and J are TRBV7-9 and TRBJ2-1; 9 bases agree with TRBD1. The V and J ends lost 5 bases and 7 bases, in that order; junction bases with no gene match: 6. Germline CDR1 is SEHNR and CDR2 is FQNEAQ (reference sequence). This CDR3 has 14 amino acids. The CDR3 spells CASSLGTGRNEQFF. The CDR3 DNA reads as TGTGCCAGCAGCCTCGGGACAGGGAGGAATGAGCAGTTCTTC.

This rearrangement joins TRBV7-2 to TRBJ1-2; TRBD1 aligns across 9 bases. After removal of 3 bases from V and 5 bases from J, the junction contained 7 bases not matched to a gene. This CDR3 comprises 15 residues. Germline V gene sequence: CDR1 SGHTA, CDR2 FQGNSA. The CDR3 DNA sequence: TGTGCCAGCAGCTTCCGGGACAGGGTATTTTATGGCTACACCTTC. Translating gives CASSFRDRVFYGYTF. Drawing the rest from reference TRBV7-2 and TRBJ1-2, the complete variable domain is GAGVSQSPSNKVTEKGKDVELRCDPISGHTALYWYRQSLGQGLEFLIYFQGNSAPDKSGLPSDRFSAERTGGSVSTLTIQRTQQEDSAVYLCASSFRDRVFYGYTFGSGTRLTVV.

V usage is TRBV28 and J usage is TRBJ2-3; D remains ambiguous. Between the trimmed V and J ends, which lost 6 bases and 3 bases, there was a span of 4 bases. CDR1 is MDHEN and CDR2 is SYDVKM in the germline V gene. CDR3 length equals 11 residues. The CDR3 bases are TGTGCCAGCAGAGAGACAGATACGCAGTATTTT. Translated, it gives CASRETDTQYF.

The chain recombines TRBV5-1 with TRBJ2-5; D perhaps matches TRBD1 (7 bases). The germline CDR1 and CDR2 sequences are SGHRS and YFSETQ. V shed 5 bases and J shed 2 bases, with 16 bases lying between them. The CDR3 sequence is 15 residues long. CDR3 bases: TGCGCCAGCAGTTTCGATCCAGGGGGGCAAGAGACCCAGTACTTC. It encodes CASSFDPGGQETQYF.

The J gene is TRBJ2-3, the V gene TRBV27; D not resolved. Germline V gene data show CDR1 as MNHEY and CDR2 as SMNVEV (reference sequence). Trimming took off 2 bases at V and 2 bases at J, with 11 bases between the two ends. The CDR3 totals 15 residues. In DNA form, the CDR3 reads TGTGCCAGCAGTTTACTCAAAACACCCACAGATACGCAGTATTTT. Translation: CASSLLKTPTDTQYF.

The V and J genes are TRBV18 and TRBJ1-1; unclear D gene. The V gene's germline CDR1 is KGHSH and CDR2 LQKENI. V gave up 6 bases and J gave up 3 bases, with 11 bases separating them. This CDR3 has 13 amino acids. The DNA of the CDR3 is TGTGCCAGCTCCCGGGTGCGTGACACTGAAGCTTTCTTT. Protein: CASSRVRDTEAFF.

V is TRBV11-3 and J is TRBJ2-3; 7 bases are a match to TRBD2. V lost 5 bases to trimming and J lost 4 bases; unmatched junction nucleotides: 6. The CDR3 totals 14 residues. From germline, CDR1 is SGHNT and CDR2 YENEEA. CDR3 sequence reads: CASSPGLVSDTQYF. CDR3 sequence (DNA): TGTGCCAGCAGCCCCGGACTAGTATCAGATACGCAGTATTTT.

V usage is TRBV6-4 and J usage is TRBJ2-1; the D is unclear. The CDR3 has 13 amino acids. The ends were cut back, 3 bases at V and 2 bases at J, with 5 bases in the middle. Germline loops: CDR1 MRHNA, CDR2 SNTAGT. The CDR3 loop is CASSEAPYNEQFF. CDR3 DNA: TGTGCCAGCAGTGAGGCCCCCTACAATGAGCAGTTCTTC.

The J gene is TRBJ2-7, the V gene TRBV20-1, with D tentatively TRBD2 (6 bases). Looked up from germline, CDR1 is DFQATT and CDR2 is SNEGSKA (reference sequence). With 3 bases removed from V and 7 bases from J, the gap between germline ends came to 19 bases. CDR3 length: 14 residues. CDR3 nucleotide sequence: TGCAGTGCTAGTAGGCGGGGTACCTTGGGGGAGCAGTACTTC. Protein product: CSASRRGTLGEQYF.

The rearrangement joins TRBV11-3 to TRBJ1-1; the match to TRBD1 covers 11 bases. The CDR3 spans 15 residues. The germline CDR1 and CDR2 sequences are SGHNT and YENEEA. V lost 4 bases, J lost 1 base, and 2 bases stayed unmatched. The CDR3 loop is CASSSGTGGNTEAFF. CDR3 nucleotide sequence: TGTGCCAGCAGCTCAGGGACAGGGGGGAACACTGAAGCTTTCTTT.

The chain has TRBV7-9 and TRBJ2-1, with a weak D call TRBD1 (6 bases). Germline CDR1 SEHNR, CDR2 FQNEAQ (reference sequence). The CDR3 runs to 18 residues. The V end lost 0 bases, the J end lost 2 bases, and 17 bases lay between the germline ends. CDR3 amino acids: CASSLALIQGKPYNEQFF. The CDR3 region has the DNA TGTGCCAGCAGCTTAGCGTTAATCCAGGGGAAGCCCTACAATGAGCAGTTCTTC.

This chain links TRBV14 with TRBJ1-1, with 10 positions matching TRBD1. From germline, CDR1 is SGHDN and CDR2 FVKESK. The CDR3 length is 14 residues. The V gene end was trimmed by 5 bases and the J gene end by 6 bases; junction bases not matched to a gene: 6. The CDR3 sequence is CASSATGTGAEAFF. DNA of the CDR3: TGTGCCAGCAGCGCCACCGGGACAGGGGCTGAAGCTTTCTTT.